The 26 T cell receptor beta chains listed next were all sequenced from one sample in a study of cytotoxic CD8 clonotypes in ibrutinib-treated CLL. Profiled with immunoSEQ multiplex PCR; TCRdb holds only in-frame clones, not every one. The sample has 200,000 to 250,000 clones; 60% to 75% are singletons. This sample comprised PBMCs, obtained after 24 months of ibrutinib treatment. The receptors come from a human donor with chronic lymphocytic leukemia.

This clone was counted between two and nine times. The chain uses TRBV7-2 and TRBJ2-7; D is possibly TRBD2 (6 bases). Trimming stripped 4 bases from V and 3 bases from J, with 19 bases between. The V gene's germline CDR1 is SGHTA and CDR2 FQGNSA. The CDR3 sequence is 16 residues long. This CDR3 is CASSSRTTWEVYEQYF. The CDR3 region has the DNA TGTGCCAGCAGCTCCAGGACTACCTGGGAGGTCTACGAGCAGTACTTC. Combining the CDR3 with reference TRBV7-2 and TRBJ2-7 gives the whole variable domain GAGVSQSPSNKVTEKGKDVELRCDPISGHTALYWYRQSLGQGLEFLIYFQGNSAPDKSGLPSDRFSAERTGGSVSTLTIQRTQQEDSAVYLCASSSRTTWEVYEQYFGPGTRLTVT.

This clone has more than one count but fewer than ten. The V call is TRBV7-3, the J call TRBJ2-3; D uncertain. Germline V gives CDR1 SGHTA, CDR2 FQGTGA. This CDR3 spans 12 amino acids. V was clipped by 5 bases and J by 5 bases, with 8 bases between them. The CDR3 reads CASSVIGDTQYF. CDR3 in DNA: TGTGCCAGCAGCGTTATAGGAGATACGCAGTATTTT.

The chain uses TRBV28 and TRBJ2-5; D is unresolved. Germline V lookup: CDR1 MDHEN, CDR2 SYDVKM. The CDR3 runs to 14 residues. V lost 7 bases to trimming and J lost 8 bases, with 20 bases between them. This CDR3 is CASTPGGVKKTQYF. CDR3 DNA: TGTGCCAGCACTCCCGGTGGAGTCAAGAAAACCCAGTACTTC. Using reference TRBV28 and TRBJ2-5 for the parts outside the CDR3, the full variable domain is DVKVTQSSRYLVKRTGEKVFLECVQDMDHENMFWYRQDPGLGLRLIYFSYDVKMKEKGDIPEGYSVSREKKERFSLILESASTNQTSMYLCASTPGGVKKTQYFGPGTRLLVL.

This clone was observed a handful of times. The rearrangement uses TRBV6-1 and TRBJ1-1; D unresolved. Germline V gene sequence: CDR1 MNHNS, CDR2 SASEGT. The CDR3 extends over 15 amino acids. The V end was cut by 10 bases, the J end by 1 base, with 19 bases between. CDR3 amino acids: CATRPPPGQNTEAFF. The CDR3, as DNA: TGTGCCACCAGACCGCCTCCCGGGCAGAACACTGAAGCTTTCTTT.

The rearrangement joins TRBV28 to TRBJ2-5; D gene uncertain. V was trimmed by 4 bases and J by 2 bases, leaving 8 bases between them. CDR3 length: 13 amino acids. Per the germline V gene, CDR1 is MDHEN and CDR2 is SYDVKM. Here the CDR3 reads CASSSPAQETQYF. The DNA for the CDR3 is TGTGCCAGCAGTTCCCCGGCGCAAGAGACCCAGTACTTC.

The chain has TRBV9 and TRBJ2-1; a weak D match, TRBD2 (6 bases). The CDR3 runs to 19 residues. CDR1 is SGDLS and CDR2 is YYNGEE in the germline V gene. V lost 2 bases and J lost 3, with 24 bases in between. The CDR3 DNA reads TGTGCCAGCAGCGTCAGTCTTGGCGGGGATTCCCCCCACTACAATGAGCAGTTCTTC. Translated: CASSVSLGGDSPHYNEQFF.

This sequence joins TRBV9 and TRBJ2-1, with D uncertain. V gave up 0 bases and J gave up 9 bases, with 13 bases separating them. The CDR3 covers 14 residues. CDR1 SGDLS and CDR2 YYNGEE come from the germline V gene. The chain's CDR3 is CASSVVGAAGEQFF. The DNA for the CDR3 is TGTGCCAGCAGCGTAGTTGGCGCAGCTGGTGAGCAGTTCTTC.

This chain links TRBV21-1 with TRBJ1-2; no DNA check was done on the table's D call, TRBD1. TRBV21-1 is described as a pseudogene. This CDR3 spans 15 amino acids. The chain's CDR3 is CASSKHRGRFYGYTF. DNA for the CDR3: TGTGCCAGCAGCAAACACAGGGGACGTTTCTATGGCTACACCTTC.

The V and J genes are TRBV29-1 and TRBJ2-5, with 7 bases lining up with TRBD2. Per germline, CDR1 SQVTM and CDR2 ANQGSEA. V lost 7 bases to trimming and J lost 5 bases; unmatched junction nucleotides: 13. The length of the CDR3 is 14 residues. The DNA of the CDR3 is TGCAGCGCTGGTGGGAGGGGTGAGGTGGAGACCCAGTACTTC. It encodes CSAGGRGEVETQYF. Filled out from reference TRBV29-1 and TRBJ2-5, the complete variable domain reads SAVISQKPSRDICQRGTSLTIQCQVDSQVTMMFWYRQQPGQSLTLIATANQGSEATYESGFVIDKFPISRPNLTFSTLTVSNMSPEDSSIYLCSAGGRGEVETQYFGPGTRLLVL.

The chain couples TRBV28 to TRBJ2-7; maybe TRBD1 (5 bases). CDR3 length: 12 amino acids. Germline V CDR1 and CDR2: MDHEN, SYDVKM. Trimming removed 7 bases at V and 5 bases at J, with 12 bases between. Here the CDR3 reads CASTREVHEQYF. In DNA, the CDR3 is TGTGCCAGCACCAGGGAAGTCCACGAGCAGTACTTC.

This clone was seen just once. The J gene is TRBJ2-7, the V gene TRBV18, with no clear D. Trimming left V 5 bases short and J 6 bases short, with 11 bases between. Germline V CDR1 and CDR2: KGHSH, LQKENI. This CDR3 region has 12 residues. The CDR3 spells CASSTFPFEQYF. The CDR3, as DNA: TGTGCCAGCTCAACCTTTCCGTTCGAGCAGTACTTC.

The CDR3 DNA follows: TGTGCCAGCAGCCTAGCGGGACCCTACAATGAGCAGTTCTTC. Amino acids: CASSLAGPYNEQFF. The chain has TRBV7-3 and TRBJ2-1; TRBD2 agrees at 9 bases. The CDR3 length is 14 residues. Germline values: CDR1 SGHTA, CDR2 FQGTGA. V lost 5 bases, J lost 2 bases, and 1 base stayed unmatched.

The chain employs TRBV28 and TRBJ1-2; 7 bases fit TRBD1. Germline V gene data show CDR1 as MDHEN and CDR2 as SYDVKM. The length of the CDR3 is 17 residues. With V trimmed by 6 bases and J by 0 bases, 13 bases remained unmatched. CDR3 in DNA: TGTGCCAGCAGGGCCGGGACAGTGTATGTGGCTAACTATGGCTACACCTTC. It is translated as CASRAGTVYVANYGYTF.

This clone has only one observation. The V gene is TRBV29-1, the J gene TRBJ2-2, with unresolved D. Germline CDR1 SQVTM, CDR2 ANQGSEA. The V end lost 3 bases, the J end lost 3 bases, and 11 bases lay between the germline ends. This CDR3 is 14 amino acids long. The CDR3 here is CSVDIHPDTGELFF. DNA of the CDR3: TGCAGCGTTGATATTCATCCGGACACCGGGGAGCTGTTTTTT.

In nucleotides, the CDR3 is TGTGCCAGCAGCTTAGAATCGACTATCGCGCAGTATTTT. Its protein is CASSLESTIAQYF. This rearrangement joins TRBV7-9 to TRBJ2-3; D possibly corresponds to TRBD2 (5 bases). Per the germline V gene, CDR1 is SEHNR and CDR2 is FQNEAQ (reference sequence). The CDR3 has 13 residues. V lost 1 base to trimming and J lost 10 bases, with 12 bases between them.

This clone was seen only once. The chain carries TRBV28 and TRBJ2-6, with D perhaps TRBD1 (5 bases). Trimming took off 1 base at V and 2 bases at J, with 9 bases between the two ends. The CDR3 extends over 16 amino acids. Per the germline V gene, CDR1 is MDHEN and CDR2 is SYDVKM. CDR3 sequence (DNA): TGTGCCAGCAGTTTATCCTCAGGGACTGGGGCCAACGTCCTGACTTTC. Its protein product is CASSLSSGTGANVLTF.

V and J are TRBV27 and TRBJ1-2; 10 nucleotides match TRBD1. V dropped 5 bases and J dropped 4; count of bases not matched to a gene: 10. This CDR3 is built from 16 residues. CDR1 and CDR2 from the germline V gene are MNHEY and SMNVEV (reference sequence). CDR3 residues: CASSPPGGTGAYGYTF. DNA for the CDR3: TGTGCCAGCAGTCCCCCGGGTGGGACAGGGGCCTATGGCTACACCTTC.

The V gene is TRBV7-2, the J gene TRBJ2-7; 9 positions agree with TRBD1. Per germline, CDR1 SGHTA and CDR2 FQGNSA. V trimming: 3 bases; J trimming: 7 bases; junction bases outside the gene matches: 10. The CDR3 is 15 residues long. The CDR3, as DNA: TGTGCCAGCAGCTTGCATGGGACAGGGTCGGGGGAGCAGTACTTC. Amino acid sequence: CASSLHGTGSGEQYF.

The chain couples TRBV27 to TRBJ2-5; TRBD1 might be the D (6 bases). The CDR3 is made up of 14 amino acids. CDR1 MNHEY and CDR2 SMNVEV come from the germline V gene (reference sequence). With 8 bases removed from V and 3 bases from J, the gap between germline ends came to 16 bases. The CDR3 reads CASGYRAPKETQYF. The CDR3 DNA reads TGTGCCAGCGGGTACAGGGCACCTAAAGAGACCCAGTACTTC.

The V gene is TRBV4-1, the J gene TRBJ2-5, with 11 bases that match TRBD2. This CDR3 has 15 amino acids. Looked up from germline, CDR1 is MGHRA and CDR2 is YSYEKL. Trimming removed 4 bases from V and 4 bases from J; junction bases left unmatched: 5. The CDR3 here is CASSPLAGVLETQYF. The CDR3 bases are TGCGCCAGCAGCCCACTAGCGGGAGTATTAGAGACCCAGTACTTC.

The V call is TRBV7-9, the J call TRBJ2-1; 8 bases are shared with TRBD2. The CDR3 contains 16 residues. CDR1 is SEHNR, CDR2 FQNEAQ, per germline (reference sequence). The V segment lost 7 bases and the J segment 10 bases; nucleotides outside the gene matches: 18. CDR3 amino acids: CASTTTGGQSSTEQFF. The CDR3 nucleotides are TGTGCCAGCACCACAACGGGGGGGCAATCGAGCACCGAGCAGTTCTTC.

In its sample, this clone was seen a few times. The genes are TRBV27 and TRBJ2-7, with a tentative D call TRBD2 (6 bases). CDR1 is MNHEY and CDR2 is SMNVEV in the germline V gene (reference sequence). The CDR3 covers 14 residues. Trimming stripped 1 base from V and 6 bases from J, with 13 bases between. CDR3 DNA: TGTGCCAGCAGTTTATTTGGCGGGACGGGCGAGCAGTACTTC. Translation gives CASSLFGGTGEQYF.

The chain uses TRBV7-2 and TRBJ2-3, with D possibly being TRBD1 (6 bases). Germline lookup yields CDR1 SGHTA and CDR2 FQGNSA. This CDR3 is 12 amino acids long. Trimming took 1 base from V and 9 from J, leaving 8 bases between them. The CDR3 is CASSLVGQTQYF. The CDR3 DNA sequence: TGTGCCAGCAGCTTAGTCGGACAGACGCAGTATTTT. The full variable domain, in which reference TRBV7-2 and TRBJ2-3 provide the parts outside the CDR3, is GAGVSQSPSNKVTEKGKDVELRCDPISGHTALYWYRQSLGQGLEFLIYFQGNSAPDKSGLPSDRFSAERTGGSVSTLTIQRTQQEDSAVYLCASSLVGQTQYFGPGTRLTVL.

The chain recombines TRBV2 with TRBJ2-1; no clear D gene. Per the germline V gene, CDR1 is SNHLY and CDR2 is FYNNEI. There are 13 residues in the CDR3. Trimming left V 7 bases short and J 0 bases short, with 7 bases between. CDR3 protein: CASTASSYNEQFF. CDR3 coding DNA: TGTGCCAGCACGGCTAGCTCCTACAATGAGCAGTTCTTC.

The chain links TRBV11-2 to TRBJ2-1; D unclear. The V and J ends lost 4 bases and 9 bases respectively, with 10 bases between them. This CDR3 region has 12 residues. Germline V gene data show CDR1 as SGHAT and CDR2 as FQNNGV. The CDR3 protein is CASSSLFSEQFF. CDR3 bases: TGTGCCAGCAGCTCCCTTTTTTCTGAGCAGTTCTTC.

The V call is TRBV7-9, the J call TRBJ2-5; perhaps TRBD1 as D (6 bases). CDR1 is SEHNR and CDR2 is FQNEAQ in the germline V gene (reference sequence). Trimming stripped 5 bases from V and 1 base from J, with 14 bases between. This CDR3 contains 15 residues. The CDR3, as DNA: TGTGCCAGCAGCCATTCCTACAGGGCCCAAGAGACCCAGTACTTC. Protein: CASSHSYRAQETQYF. Full variable domain (remainder filled in from reference TRBV7-9 and TRBJ2-5): DTGVSQNPRHKITKRGQNVTFRCDPISEHNRLYWYRQTLGQGPEFLTYFQNEAQLEKSRLLSDRFSAERPKGSFSTLEIQRTEQGDSAMYLCASSHSYRAQETQYFGPGTRLLVL.